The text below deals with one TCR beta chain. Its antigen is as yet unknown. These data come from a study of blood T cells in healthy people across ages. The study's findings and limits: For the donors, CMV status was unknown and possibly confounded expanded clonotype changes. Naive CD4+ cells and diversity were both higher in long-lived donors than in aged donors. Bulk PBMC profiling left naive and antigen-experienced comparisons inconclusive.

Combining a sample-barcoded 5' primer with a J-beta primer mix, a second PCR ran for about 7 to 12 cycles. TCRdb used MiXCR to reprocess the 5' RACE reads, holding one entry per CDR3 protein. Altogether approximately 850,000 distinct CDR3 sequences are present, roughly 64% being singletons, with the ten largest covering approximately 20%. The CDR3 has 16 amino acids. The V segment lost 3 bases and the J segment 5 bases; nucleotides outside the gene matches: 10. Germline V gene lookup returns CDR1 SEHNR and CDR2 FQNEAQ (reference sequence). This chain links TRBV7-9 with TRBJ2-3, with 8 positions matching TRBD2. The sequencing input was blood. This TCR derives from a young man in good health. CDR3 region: CASSFSGTRLRDTQYF. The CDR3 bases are TGTGCCAGCAGCTTCTCCGGGACTAGACTCAGAGATACGCAGTATTTT.